The source of this TCR beta chain is a study of human T cells and chemical hapten exposure. Study as a whole: Skin on the upper inner arm, 2 cm by 2 cm in size, was sensitized with 2% DPC.

Specified time point: patch test 1, 2 weeks after DPC sensitization. Treatment described: therapeutic diphenylcyclopropenone sensitization with weekly scalp DPC. Blood was drawn before each patch test was applied. From whole blood left unfractionated, total RNA was extracted. This CDR3 contains 14 residues. V was shortened by 6 bases and J by 0 bases, with 9 bases between the two germline ends. The germline gives CDR1 ENHRY, CDR2 SYGVKD. TCRdb reprocessed the RACE reads via MiXCR and lists one record per CDR3 protein. The sample lists about 74,000 distinct CDR3 sequences; approximately 32% were seen once.

Sequenced material: whole blood, taken in connection with sensitization to the hapten diphenylcyclopropenone (DPC). This receptor was identified in a man aged 35-49 years with alopecia areata. Some clones in this sample may be carry-over from other donors' samples. V and J are TRBV10-3 and TRBJ2-1; the D is unclear. CDR3 residues: CAIRRESSYNEQFF. The CDR3 DNA reads as TGTGCCATCAGGCGCGAGAGCTCCTACAATGAGCAGTTCTTC.